This T cell receptor (beta chain) was recorded in a study of T cell repertoires in ileal Crohn's disease. Germline V gives CDR1 WSHSY, CDR2 SAAADI. Losses at the gene ends were 5 bases for V and 4 bases for J; bases not matched to a gene: 4. This CDR3 contains 14 residues. This table comes from immunoSEQ multiplex PCR, and its TCRdb copy is limited to in-frame clones, with some not included. This table holds approximately 1,200 clones, over 85% found once. Study observations and caveats: Every patient over 26.8% clonality showed endoscopic recurrence.

Included were adult ileal or ileocolonic Crohn's patients indicated for ileocolonic resection. This clone was observed a few times. Its antigen is still unknown. The sequenced material came from ileal tissue. V is TRBV10-2 and J is TRBJ2-1; 8 bases fit TRBD1. The clonotype comes from an adult with Crohn's disease. Here the CDR3 reads CASSLTGGYNEQFF. CDR3 nucleotide sequence: TGCGCCAGCAGTCTCACAGGGGGGTACAATGAGCAGTTCTTC.